These 3 T cell receptor beta chains share one sample of origin, sequenced in a study of blood T cell repertoires in COVID-19. The protocol was immunoSEQ multiplex PCR, while the TCRdb copy is restricted to in-frame clones and leaves out a portion. The sample includes just under 350,000 clones, around 90% of them seen just once. Material for sequencing was peripheral blood. These TCRs come from a woman aged 18-30 years who had recovered from COVID-19.

CDR3 amino acids: CAEPLAGGGRDYGYTF. The DNA for the CDR3 is TGTGCCGAGCCCCTGGCAGGGGGCGGAAGAGACTATGGCTACACCTTC. This chain connects TRBV9 to TRBJ1-2; 8 nucleotides line up with TRBD1. The trim removed 10 bases at V and 3 bases at J, leaving 17 bases unmatched. The CDR3 is 16 amino acids. Germline CDR1 is SGDLS and CDR2 is YYNGEE.

This clone occurred once. This rearrangement joins TRBV19 to TRBJ2-1; TRBD2 aligns across 8 bases. Germline V gene sequence: CDR1 LNHDA, CDR2 SQIVND (reference sequence). The length of the CDR3 is 14 residues. The V and J ends lost 5 bases and 2 bases, in that order; junction bases with no gene match: 2. The chain's CDR3 is CASSVAGTYNEQFF. The CDR3 bases are TGTGCCAGTAGTGTAGCGGGAACCTACAATGAGCAGTTCTTC.

The chain carries TRBV14 and TRBJ1-2; weak D call: TRBD1 (6 bases). This CDR3 has 16 residues. V lost 1 base to trimming and J lost 6 bases, with 18 bases between them. CDR1 SGHDN and CDR2 FVKESK come from the germline V gene. The DNA of the CDR3 is TGTGCCAGCAGCCAAGTCGGGACCGGGACACAGAATGGCTACACCTTC. Amino acids: CASSQVGTGTQNGYTF.